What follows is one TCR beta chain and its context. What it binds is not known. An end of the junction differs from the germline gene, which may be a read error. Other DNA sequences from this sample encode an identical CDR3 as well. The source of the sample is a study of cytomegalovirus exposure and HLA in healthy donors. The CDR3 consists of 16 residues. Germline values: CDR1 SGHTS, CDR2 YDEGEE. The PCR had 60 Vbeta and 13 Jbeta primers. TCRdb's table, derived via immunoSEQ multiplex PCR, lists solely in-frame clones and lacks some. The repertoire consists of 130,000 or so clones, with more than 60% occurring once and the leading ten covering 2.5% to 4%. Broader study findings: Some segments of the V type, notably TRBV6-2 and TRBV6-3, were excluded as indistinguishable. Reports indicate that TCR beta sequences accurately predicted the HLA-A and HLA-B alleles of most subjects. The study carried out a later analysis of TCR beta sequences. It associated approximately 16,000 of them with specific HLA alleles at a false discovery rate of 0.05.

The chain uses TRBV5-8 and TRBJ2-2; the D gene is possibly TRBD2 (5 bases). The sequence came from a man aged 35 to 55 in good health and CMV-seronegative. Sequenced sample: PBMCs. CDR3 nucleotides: TGCGCCAGCAGCTTGGAGCCTATACCGGGGACCGGGGAGCTGTTTTTT. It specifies CASSLEPIPGTGELFF.